This T cell receptor beta chain was captured in a study of human T cells and chemical hapten exposure. Study at large: Slight differences in pooled library volume were the main source of varying TCR yields across samples.

Unfractionated whole blood yielded the extracted total RNA. Germline values: CDR1 SGHTA, CDR2 FQGNSA. The CDR3 loop spans 12 amino acids. With 0 bases removed from V and 11 bases from J, the gap between germline ends came to 10 bases. For the library, individual cDNA molecules each received unique molecular identifiers. Authors' processing steps: Sampled TCR counts reached a median of roughly 100,000 per sample, with values ranging from roughly 20,000 to 700,000. From the 5' RACE reads, TCRdb called clonotypes with MiXCR, one entry per CDR3 protein. The V and J calls follow TCRdb's processing rather than the paper's. The sample has about 140,000 distinct CDR3 sequences; about 4.3% are singletons. Overall study findings and caveats: There was no change with DPC sensitization in TCRs above 1 in 1000 frequency.

This clonotype showed up many times. Its antigen is unknown. The chain uses TRBV7-2 and TRBJ1-1; D perhaps matches TRBD1 (6 bases). The TCR was taken from a female donor in good health. Here the CDR3 reads CASSLALGAAFF. CDR3 in DNA: TGTGCCAGCAGCTTAGCGCTGGGGGCCGCTTTCTTT.